This T cell receptor beta chain was sequenced in a study of identical twins listed by TCRdb under 2016. Some background on the complete study: The study deep-sequenced TCR alpha and beta repertoires from monozygotic twins, unrelated adults of various ages and cord blood to test whether fetal clonotypes persist. To rule out contamination, replicate twin experiments were performed at different times with different library preparation protocols.

This clonotype has only a few counts. Its cognate antigen has yet to be identified. No clone much larger than this one lies a single base away; base qualities are absent. Libraries were prepared through 5' RACE. This sample was sequenced with an Illumina HiSeq 2000. A universal primer binding site was added through template switching, and the final cDNA carried a unique molecular identifier so that TCR cDNA molecules could be counted accurately. Specific primers in the conserved constant-segment region were used to synthesize first-strand cDNA for TCR alpha and beta chains. To control for contamination, every cDNA library was double barcoded, receiving both a SMART-Mk sample barcode and Illumina barcodes. Two successive PCR steps introduced TruSeq adapter sequences along with Illumina sample barcodes. The Illumina HiSeq platform was used with custom primers to sequence TCR alpha and beta cDNA libraries. The original methods were these. MiGEC was used to process raw reads and extract unique molecular identifiers, and MiXCR was used to find CDR3 positions. Recombination models were inferred per individual with the repgenHMM and IGoR tools using an EM algorithm. Shared clonotype analysis was performed with the tcR package in R, normalizing sharing by the product of cloneset sizes. To study raw recombination without the effects of thymic and clonal selection, out-of-frame nonproductive sequences were analyzed. The public reads were run again by TCRdb, first through fastp at Q25 and then through MiXCR, and only productive beta chains were kept. Each CDR3 protein appears once, grouped with its most common genes and DNA. TCRdb, rather than the study authors, made the V and J calls. This sample holds around 340,000 distinct CDR3 sequences; around 9.7% were observed only once. The top ten clonotypes cover under 10% of the sample.

Only healthy Caucasian donors were included. The study also sequenced three unrelated non-twin adults: a male aged 18 to 30, a male aged 50 to 60 and a female aged 50 to 60. Miltenyi CD45RO+ enrichment and human naive T-cell isolation kits were used to isolate memory (CD45RO+) and naive T cells from PBMC. On the study overall, not on this receptor specifically: A weaker excess of twin sharing was found in beta out-of-frame sequences because the signal-to-noise ratio was lowered by fewer shared sequences. Abundant cord blood beta clonotypes had fewer insertions, young adult naive repertoires showed a similar but weaker trend, and memory repertoires showed no such trend. In monozygotic twins, out-of-frame TCR alpha sharing was systematically underestimated by recombination models, although the models agreed with sharing between unrelated individuals. Zero-insertion analyses could be partly confounded by invariant T cells such as MAIT and iNKT, although diverse VJ usage argued against such confounding for most clonotypes. Compared with coincidental sharing between unrelated individuals, an excess of low generation-probability sequences was observed among out-of-frame TCR alpha sequences shared between twins. Because the same donors could not be followed over many years, the conclusions depended on cross-sectional statistical analysis.

The germline V gene gives CDR1 as ENHRY and CDR2 as SYGVKD. Including cysteine and phenylalanine, the CDR3 has 13 amino acids. Only the CDR3 DNA stays, 39 bases, in frame from base 1. Relative to germline, V is 4 bases shorter and J is 4 bases shorter, with 7 bases between their ends. Sequenced sample: naive T cells sorted from blood. The cell subset or site label on this specimen signifies: cells isolated with a human naive T-cell isolation kit. The TCR comes from a woman in her fifties or sixties in good health. The chain employs TRBV10-3 and TRBJ2-2, with the D gene not confidently named. The base sequence is TGTGCCATCAGTGGTTCGGGCACCGGGGAGCTGTTTTTT. Translated, it reads CAISGSGTGELFF.